These T cell receptor beta chains were read from a single sample in a study of shared clonotypes between healthy human individuals. Sequencing used immunoSEQ multiplex PCR; TCRdb keeps in-frame clones, though not all of them. Among more than 1.2 million clones listed, 98% to 99% were seen once. Sequencing input: naive CD4+ T cells sorted from blood. These receptors all stem from a young man in good health. CDR3s include the opening cysteine and the closing phenylalanine or tryptophan. D genes are given only for firm matches.

J gene,V gene,D gene,CDR3 protein,CDR3 DNA
TRBJ1-1,TRBV5-1,NA,CASSLLGGATEAFF,TGCGCCAGCAGCTTGTTAGGGGGGGCCACTGAAGCTTTCTTT
TRBJ2-2,TRBV11-3,TRBD2,CASSLVGGRSTGELFF,TGTGCCAGCAGCTTAGTGGGCGGGAGGAGCACCGGGGAGCTGTTTTTT
TRBJ2-1,TRBV10-3,TRBD2,CAISTQTSGVSYNEQFF,TGTGCCATCAGTACACAGACTAGCGGGGTTTCCTACAATGAGCAGTTCTTC
TRBJ2-3,TRBV29-1,TRBD1,CSERTGPDTQYF,TGCAGCGAGAGGACAGGGCCAGATACGCAGTATTTT
TRBJ2-7,TRBV19,NA,CASSIGLGAYSYEQYF,TGTGCCAGTAGTATAGGGCTGGGGGCCTATTCCTACGAGCAGTACTTC
TRBJ1-1,TRBV7-8,TRBD1,CASSSNRGAEAFF,TGTGCCAGCAGCTCCAACAGGGGTGCTGAAGCTTTCTTT
TRBJ2-7,TRBV5-4,NA,CASSSKARSDYEQYF,TGTGCCAGCAGCTCTAAAGCCCGTTCGGACTACGAGCAGTACTTC
TRBJ2-7,TRBV30,NA,CASLPWGGSSYEQYF,TGTGCCTCTCTTCCCTGGGGCGGCAGCTCCTACGAGCAGTACTTC
TRBJ2-5,TRBV9,NA,CASSVGTGLVTQYF,TGTGCCAGCAGCGTAGGCACGGGACTGGTGACCCAGTACTTC
TRBJ1-1,TRBV2,TRBD1,CASVWIGGGTEAFF,TGTGCCAGCGTTTGGATAGGGGGCGGCACTGAAGCTTTCTTT